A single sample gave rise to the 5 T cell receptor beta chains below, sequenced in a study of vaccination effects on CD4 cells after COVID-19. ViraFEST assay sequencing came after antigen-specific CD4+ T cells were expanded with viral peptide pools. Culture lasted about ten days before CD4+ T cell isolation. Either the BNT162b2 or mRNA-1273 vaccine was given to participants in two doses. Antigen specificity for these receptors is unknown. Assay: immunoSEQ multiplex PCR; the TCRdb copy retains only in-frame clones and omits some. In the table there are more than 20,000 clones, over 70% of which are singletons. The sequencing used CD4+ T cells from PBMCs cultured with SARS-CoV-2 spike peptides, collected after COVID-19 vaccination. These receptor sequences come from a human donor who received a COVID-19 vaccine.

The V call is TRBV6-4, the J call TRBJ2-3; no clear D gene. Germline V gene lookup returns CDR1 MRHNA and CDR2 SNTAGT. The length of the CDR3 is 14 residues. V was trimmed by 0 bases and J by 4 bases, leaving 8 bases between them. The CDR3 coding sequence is TGTGCCAGCAGTGACTCGATCGGCGCAGATACGCAGTATTTT. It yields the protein CASSDSIGADTQYF.

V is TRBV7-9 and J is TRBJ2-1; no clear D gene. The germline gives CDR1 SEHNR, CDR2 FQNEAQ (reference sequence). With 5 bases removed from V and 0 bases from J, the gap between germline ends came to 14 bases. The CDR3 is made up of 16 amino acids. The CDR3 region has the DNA TGTGCCAGCAGCCAATCAAGGTCGTACTCCTACAATGAGCAGTTCTTC. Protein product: CASSQSRSYSYNEQFF. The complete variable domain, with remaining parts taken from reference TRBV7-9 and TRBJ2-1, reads DTGVSQNPRHKITKRGQNVTFRCDPISEHNRLYWYRQTLGQGPEFLTYFQNEAQLEKSRLLSDRFSAERPKGSFSTLEIQRTEQGDSAMYLCASSQSRSYSYNEQFFGPGTRLTVL.

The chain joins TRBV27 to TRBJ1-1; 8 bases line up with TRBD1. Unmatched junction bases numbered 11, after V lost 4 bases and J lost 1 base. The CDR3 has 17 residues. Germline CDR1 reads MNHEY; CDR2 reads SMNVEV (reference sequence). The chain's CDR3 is CASSSIFQQGGNTEAFF. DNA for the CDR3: TGTGCCAGCAGTTCTATATTCCAACAGGGGGGGAACACTGAAGCTTTCTTT.

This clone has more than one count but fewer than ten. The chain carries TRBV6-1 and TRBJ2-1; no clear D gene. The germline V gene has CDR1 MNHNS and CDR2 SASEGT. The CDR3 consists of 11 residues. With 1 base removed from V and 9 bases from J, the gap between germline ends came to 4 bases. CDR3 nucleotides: TGTGCCAGCAGTGAAGTAGGTGAGCAGTTCTTC. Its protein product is CASSEVGEQFF.

For the CDR3, the DNA is TGTGCCAGCAGTGAACAATCGGGATTCGGCACCGGGGAGCTGTTTTTT. This gives the protein CASSEQSGFGTGELFF. The rearrangement links TRBV2 to TRBJ2-2; possibly TRBD2 for D (5 bases). Germline V lookup: CDR1 SNHLY, CDR2 FYNNEI. V was clipped by 2 bases and J by 4 bases, with 14 bases between them. This CDR3 has 16 residues.